The sequence of this T cell receptor beta chain was determined in a study of blood T cell repertoires in COVID-19. V was pared by 1 base and J by 7 bases, with 4 bases of the junction left unmatched. This CDR3 is built from 15 residues. In germline, CDR1 is MGHRA, CDR2 YSYEKL. Recruitment covered roughly 24 US areas and drew participants whose ages spanned roughly 18 to 89 years. Which cohort a participant joined came from the clinical history participants gave. Recovery meant two consecutive negative NP/OP PCR tests, professional clearance, or resolved symptoms. Generated by immunoSEQ multiplex PCR, the TCRdb table keeps only in-frame clones and is missing some. The sample contains roughly 250,000 clones, about 88% of which appear only once.

The receptor was derived from a woman between 45 and 65 years old who had recovered from COVID-19. The material sequenced was PBMCs or T cells enriched from blood (not recorded which). The chain links TRBV4-1 to TRBJ1-2; 12 positions match TRBD1. The CDR3 loop is CASSQVGQGAGGYTF. In nucleotides, the CDR3 is TGCGCCAGCAGCCAAGTGGGACAGGGGGCAGGTGGCTACACCTTC.